The rows below give T cell receptor beta chains drawn from one sample of a study of blood T cell repertoires in COVID-19. Sequenced by immunoSEQ multiplex PCR; TCRdb stores in-frame clones only, minus some. The data contain some 290,000 clones, roughly 86% of them singletons. Sequencing was carried out using PBMCs or T cells enriched from blood (not recorded which). These receptor sequences come from a woman aged 25-40 years who had recovered from COVID-19. The CDR3 runs from the conserved cysteine through the conserved F or W. A D gene is named only where the DNA matches it firmly. Only part of the rows carry a size: once, few, many, or a class if the clone is expanded.

V gene	clone size	J gene	D gene	CDR3 DNA	CDR3 protein
TRBV9	once	TRBJ2-7	TRBD1	TGTGCCAGCAGCTTAGACAGGGGAGGCTACGAGCAGTACTTC	CASSLDRGGYEQYF
TRBV6-5	NA	TRBJ1-6	NA	TGTGCCAGCAGTTACTCACAGGGTCGGAATTCACCCCTCCACTTT	CASSYSQGRNSPLHF
TRBV4-3	NA	TRBJ1-2	NA	TGCGCCAGCAGCCAAGAGCCCCCAGGGCCAGGAGGGAGCACCTTC	CASSQEPPGPGGSTF
TRBV28	NA	TRBJ1-3	TRBD1	TGTGCCAGCAGTTTATTACAGGGGGCGTACACCATATATTTT	CASSLLQGAYTIYF
TRBV5-4	NA	TRBJ2-7	TRBD2	TGTGCCAGCAGCTCGGGGCTAGCGGGAGTGAGCCACGAGCAGTACTTC	CASSSGLAGVSHEQYF
TRBV5-5	NA	TRBJ1-2	TRBD1	TGTGCCAGCAGCCCAATGGGACAGTACTATGGCTACACCTTC	CASSPMGQYYGYTF
TRBV23-1	NA	TRBJ2-7	NA	TGCGCCAGAGCCTACATAAACGAGGGGGACGAGCAGTACTTC	CARAYINEGDEQYF
TRBV4-3	NA	TRBJ1-1	NA	TGCGCCAGCAGCCAAGATCAAGGGGCCACTGAAGCTTTCTTT	CASSQDQGATEAFF
TRBV4-2	NA	TRBJ2-7	TRBD2	TGTGCCAGCAGCCAAGAAGGAGGGAACCTGATAGCGGGAGCCTTATACGAGCAGTACTTC	CASSQEGGNLIAGALYEQYF
TRBV6-5	few	TRBJ2-1	NA	TGTGCCAGCAGTCTCCGGGGAGGCTACAATGAGCAGTTCTTC	CASSLRGGYNEQFF
TRBV14	NA	TRBJ2-5	TRBD2	TGTGCCAGCAGTCTACTAGCGGGAGGGCAAGAGACCCAGTACTTC	CASSLLAGGQETQYF
TRBV2	NA	TRBJ1-4	NA	TGTGCCAGCAGTGAACCCGGAGCAACTAATGAAAAACTGTTTTTT	CASSEPGATNEKLFF
TRBV25-1	NA	TRBJ1-2	NA	TGTGCCAGCAGTGAATATGGGGAGAACTATGGCTACACCTTC	CASSEYGENYGYTF
TRBV6-1	NA	TRBJ2-3	TRBD1	TGTGCCAGCAGTGCCAGGACAGGAATTAGCACAGATACGCAGTATTTT	CASSARTGISTDTQYF
TRBV5-6	NA	TRBJ2-5	NA	TGTGCCAGCAGCTTGGCTTGGTCGCGCAGGTACCAAGAGACCCAGTACTTC	CASSLAWSRRYQETQYF
TRBV7-9	NA	TRBJ2-3	TRBD1	TGTGCCAGCAGCCTCGGGGGGACAGGGGGTAGCACAGATACGCAGTATTTT	CASSLGGTGGSTDTQYF
TRBV7-9	once	TRBJ1-6	TRBD1	TGTGCCAGCAGCTTAGCGACAGGGGAAGTCCACTTT	CASSLATGEVHF
TRBV7-6	NA	TRBJ2-2	TRBD1	TGTGCCAGCAGCTTAGCGGGGACCACGGGACAGTCTGGCGGGGAGCTGTTTTTT	CASSLAGTTGQSGGELFF
TRBV4-2	NA	TRBJ1-1	NA	TGTGCCAGCAGCCAAGATAATTCCAGGGGTGAAGCTTTCTTT	CASSQDNSRGEAFF
TRBV5-1	NA	TRBJ1-3	NA	TGCGCCAGCAGCCAAACACCTGGAAACACCATATATTTT	CASSQTPGNTIYF
TRBV4-3	NA	TRBJ1-1	NA	TGCGCCAGCAGCCAAGTGATCGACAGAGAAGCTTTCTTT	CASSQVIDREAFF
TRBV19	NA	TRBJ2-7	NA	TGTGCCAGTAGCCTACAACCATATGCAGCGGACTCCTACGAGCAGTACTTC	CASSLQPYAADSYEQYF
TRBV6-5	NA	TRBJ1-1	TRBD1	TGTGCCAGCAGGAGACAGGGTAACACTGAAGCTTTCTTT	CASRRQGNTEAFF
TRBV28	NA	TRBJ1-1	NA	TGTGCCAGCAGTTTATCTGTAAGGATTACGGGACTCATAGCCCGGAACACTGAAGCTTTCTTT	CASSLSVRITGLIARNTEAFF
TRBV4-2	NA	TRBJ1-2	TRBD1	TGTGCCAGCAGCCAAGGGGACAGGGTCAACTATGGCTACACCTTC	CASSQGDRVNYGYTF
TRBV28	NA	TRBJ2-5	TRBD2	TGTGCCAGCCGACTAGCGGGAGAGGTCCGAGCGGAGACCCAGTACTTC	CASRLAGEVRAETQYF
TRBV29-1	few	TRBJ1-3	NA	TGCAGCGCCATAGCCAACGTAGGAAACACCATATATTTT	CSAIANVGNTIYF
TRBV9	once	TRBJ1-4	TRBD1	TGTGCCAGCAGCGCGGGGGACAGTTATAATGAAAAACTGTTTTTT	CASSAGDSYNEKLFF
TRBV2	NA	TRBJ1-3	TRBD1	TGTGCCAGCAGCGCCACAGGGGACACCATATATTTT	CASSATGDTIYF
TRBV18	NA	TRBJ1-3	TRBD1	TGTGCCAGCTCACCGCAGGGGGCGCCTGGAAACACCATATATTTT	CASSPQGAPGNTIYF
TRBV7-2	NA	TRBJ2-7	NA	TGTGCCAGCAGCCCACAGGCAAGCTACGAGCAGTACTTC	CASSPQASYEQYF
TRBV27	NA	TRBJ2-5	NA	TGTGCCAGCAGTTTAACATGGCTCCAAGAGACCCAGTACTTC	CASSLTWLQETQYF
TRBV2	NA	TRBJ2-5	TRBD1	TGTGCCAGCAGTCTCAGTACCCGGGACAGGGGGCGGTGGGAGACCCAGTACTTC	CASSLSTRDRGRWETQYF
TRBV12-3/TRBV12-4	NA	TRBJ2-7	NA	TGTGCCAGCAGTTTATCTCGGCGGGAGCAGTACTTC	CASSLSRREQYF
TRBV6-5	once	TRBJ2-7	TRBD2	TGTGCCAGCAGTTACTCGACTAGCGGGAGCTCTGGCGAGCAGTACTTC	CASSYSTSGSSGEQYF
TRBV2	NA	TRBJ2-3	TRBD2	TGTGCCAGCAGTGAAGTAATGAGCGGGGAGGGCACAGATACGCAGTATTTT	CASSEVMSGEGTDTQYF
TRBV11-3	few	TRBJ1-1	NA	TGTGCCAGCAGCCGAAAAAGGGGGTTCGCTGAAGCTTTCTTT	CASSRKRGFAEAFF
TRBV15	NA	TRBJ2-7	TRBD2	TGTGCCACCAGCAGAGACTTCAACAGGGCAGAAGCGGGAGTCCACGAGCAGTACTTC	CATSRDFNRAEAGVHEQYF
TRBV6-4	once	TRBJ2-2	TRBD2	TGTGCCAGCAAAGTCCTAGCGGGAGATCCAGGCGGGGAGCTGTTTTTT	CASKVLAGDPGGELFF
TRBV6-1	NA	TRBJ2-5	TRBD1	TGTGCCAGCAGTGAGTTTGGAGGTGGGCAGGGGGTAAAGACCCAGTACTTC	CASSEFGGGQGVKTQYF
TRBV5-1	NA	TRBJ2-5	TRBD1	TGCGCCAGCAGCTCCGCCGGGACAGGGGAGACCCAGTACTTC	CASSSAGTGETQYF
TRBV15	NA	TRBJ1-5	NA	TGTGCCACCAGCAGAGAAGAAGCCGGGAATAATCAGCCCCAGCATTTT	CATSREEAGNNQPQHF
TRBV19	NA	TRBJ1-5	TRBD1	TGTGCCAGTAGTATAGATCCCGGACAGGGGGGGAATCAGCCCCAGCATTTT	CASSIDPGQGGNQPQHF
TRBV18	NA	TRBJ1-2	TRBD1	TGTGCCAGCTCACCACCGACGACAGGGGGCAAGAACTATGGCTACACCTTC	CASSPPTTGGKNYGYTF
TRBV2	NA	TRBJ1-5	NA	TGTGCCAGCTGCTATTTTGGCAATCAGCCCCAGCATTTT	CASCYFGNQPQHF
TRBV28	NA	TRBJ1-5	TRBD1	TGTGCCAGCAGCCGACAGGGGGCCGCGAGGAATCAGCCCCAGCATTTT	CASSRQGAARNQPQHF
TRBV11-2	NA	TRBJ1-1	NA	TGTGCCAGCACCTCAAGATCTAAACCATTTGAAGCTTTCTTT	CASTSRSKPFEAFF
TRBV7-2	NA	TRBJ2-5	NA	TGTGCCAGCAGCCCCCCCGGCGGATGGAAAGAGACCCAGTACTTC	CASSPPGGWKETQYF
TRBV28	NA	TRBJ2-7	NA	TGTGCCAGCAGTCCATACGGGGGCTACGAGCAGTACTTC	CASSPYGGYEQYF
TRBV28	NA	TRBJ1-2	NA	TGTGCCAGCAGTTTACCCCAAAGATCCAGGGGTGGCTACACCTTC	CASSLPQRSRGGYTF
TRBV5-1	NA	TRBJ2-1	NA	TGCGCCAGCAGGGCGGAGCAGGGGTCAGGCAATGAGCAGTTCTTC	CASRAEQGSGNEQFF